At least ten counts were recorded for the clone carrying this T cell receptor (beta chain). Trimming left V 5 bases short and J 5 bases short, with 15 bases between. CDR3 length equals 14 residues. The V gene's germline CDR1 is MNHNS and CDR2 SASEGT. This sample was included in a study of T cells in Graves' hyperthyroidism and ophthalmopathy. As for the study in general: Blood from the periphery was taken at initial diagnosis, before any treatment.

Ophthalmopathy cases scored 3 or more on the Clinical Activity Score and 4 or more on NOSPECS grade, with duration below 3 months. Exclusion criteria comprised uncontrolled infection, other autoimmune disease, pregnancy or lactation. Researchers took RNA transcripts and amplified the TCR beta CDR3 regions from them. TCR CDR3 underwent first-round RT-PCR with the HTBI primer set. Using its own MiXCR run on the multiplex PCR reads, TCRdb lists one record per CDR3 protein. The sample lists some 580,000 distinct CDR3 sequences; around 15% were seen once. The J gene is TRBJ1-2, the V gene TRBV6-1; D is uncertain. This TCR was sampled from a woman aged 40 to 50 with Graves' ophthalmopathy. Source material: blood. This CDR3 reads CASSKTRGLYGYTF. In DNA, the CDR3 is TGTGCCAGCAGTAAAACTCGCGGTCTGTATGGCTACACCTTC.